Given below is one T cell receptor beta chain in context. The antigen remains unidentified. This table comes from immunoSEQ multiplex PCR, and its TCRdb copy is limited to in-frame clones, with some not included. The sample records about 100,000 clones, approximately 94% being singletons. This entry is derived from a study of siplizumab effects on memory and regulatory T cells. Study-level points and caveats: Proliferating clones, CD4+ or CD8+, lacked an assignable naive or memory phenotype in roughly 80-97% of cases.

This CDR3 has 14 amino acids. With 3 bases removed from V and 2 bases from J, the gap between germline ends came to 8 bases. CDR1 LGHNT and CDR2 FRNRAP come from the germline V gene. This clonotype originated in a human donor in good health. The chain couples TRBV12-5 to TRBJ2-1; the D gene is possibly TRBD2 (6 bases). The specimen sequenced was non-Treg CD4+ T cells sorted from blood. CDR3 bases: TGTGCTAGTGGTTTTCGGGAGACCTACAATGAGCAGTTCTTC. Translated, it gives CASGFRETYNEQFF.